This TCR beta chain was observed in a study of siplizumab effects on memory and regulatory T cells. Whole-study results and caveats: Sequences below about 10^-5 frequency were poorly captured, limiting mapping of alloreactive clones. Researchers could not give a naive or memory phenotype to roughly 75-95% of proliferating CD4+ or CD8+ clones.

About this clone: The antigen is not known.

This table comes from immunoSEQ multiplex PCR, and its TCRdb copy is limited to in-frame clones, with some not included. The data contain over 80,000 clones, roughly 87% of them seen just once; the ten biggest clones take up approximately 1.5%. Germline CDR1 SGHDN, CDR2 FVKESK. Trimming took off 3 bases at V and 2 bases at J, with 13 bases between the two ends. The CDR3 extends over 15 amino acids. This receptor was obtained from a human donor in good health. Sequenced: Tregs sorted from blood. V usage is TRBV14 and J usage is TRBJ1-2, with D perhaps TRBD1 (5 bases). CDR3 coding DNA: TGTGCCAGCAGCCAGGCCCTGACAGAAAACTATGGCTACACCTTC. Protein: CASSQALTENYGYTF.